This TCR beta chain appears in the sequencing data of a study of quantifying T cell responses using KT2 cells. Study-level background: TCR alpha and beta constant-region primers primed reverse transcription of RNA.

The CDR3 is made up of 16 amino acids. The V and J ends lost 3 bases and 2 bases respectively, with 17 bases between them. Germline CDR1 reads LGHDT; CDR2 reads YNNKEL (reference sequence). General observations from the study: Very high KT2 spike-in numbers caused saturation in KT2 sequence detection.

The cDNA 3' end received a ligated oligonucleotide with a UMI. First-round PCR used about 4 cycles and beta primers RC1.1 and RC1.2 covering TRBC1 and TRBC2. TCR alpha and beta chains were handled separately starting at the second PCR. TCRdb re-derived calls from the UMI-ligation and nested PCR reads in MiXCR, one entry per CDR3 protein. The table records about 33,000 distinct CDR3 sequences, about 9.3% of them present only once. Details on this clonotype: Its antigen is as yet unknown.

KT2, a clone with a known TCR, was spiked into unfractionated PBMC. Different KT2-to-PBMC ratios were created with a constant PBMC count. Input material: PBMCs spiked with cells of the T cell clone KT2. V gene TRBV3-1 combines with J gene TRBJ2-7; perhaps TRBD2 as D (6 bases). This TCR was recovered from a human donor. This CDR3 reads CASSHKFSRLAYEQYF. The CDR3 DNA follows: TGTGCCAGCAGCCATAAATTCTCCAGACTAGCCTACGAGCAGTACTTC.